This T cell receptor (beta chain) came from a study of T cell changes during pregnancy in multiple sclerosis (dated by TCRdb to between 2017 and 2020). With regard to the full study: The study looked at changes in the T cell repertoire across pregnancy in women with multiple sclerosis.

V has 5 bases trimmed and J has 4 bases trimmed; junction bases matching no gene number 11. The CDR3 numbers 17 residues from cysteine through phenylalanine. Only the CDR3 portion is preserved as DNA: 51 bases, with reading frame beginning at the first base. In the germline V gene, CDR1 corresponds to SGHVS and CDR2 to FNYEAQ. The library was obtained by the immunoSEQ multiplex PCR assay. In its TCRdb copy, this immuneACCESS table keeps in-frame sequences only and misses some clones. Where compared with another copy, unresolved V genes explain less than half of these, and the others have no known cause. Present in this sample are some 93,000 clones, 92% of which were seen just once. The top ten constitute about 2% of the sample. Of note for this clone: The clone's antigen remains unknown. No per-base quality is available; no much larger clone lies one base away.

Here the chain combines TRBV7-6 and TRBJ2-4; 10 of the junction bases match TRBD2. The TCR was taken from a female donor with multiple sclerosis, enrolled in a pregnancy study. The source was peripheral blood, collected after pregnancy. The bases are TGTGCCAGCAGCCCGGGACTAGCGCGGGATCCTAAAAACATTCAGTACTTC. The resulting protein is CASSPGLARDPKNIQYF.